The next 15 T cell receptor beta chains were all read from a single sample in a study of blood T cell repertoires in COVID-19. Only in-frame clones appear in the TCRdb table, and some are missing; sequencing was by immunoSEQ multiplex PCR. In the table there are around 250,000 clones, roughly four fifths of which are singletons. Material: peripheral blood. These receptor sequences come from a man aged 25-45 years who had recovered from COVID-19.

The V call is TRBV28, the J call TRBJ1-4; D uncertain. V lost 5 bases and J 5 bases, leaving 12 bases between the germline ends. Germline CDR1 reads MDHEN; CDR2 reads SYDVKM. The CDR3 covers 14 residues. The CDR3 region is CASSPPTTNEKLFF. CDR3 nucleotide sequence: TGTGCCAGCAGTCCACCAACTACGAATGAAAAACTGTTTTTT.

V is TRBV6-1 and J is TRBJ2-7; 9 nucleotides match TRBD1. V lost 3 bases and J lost 7; bases outside the gene matches: 10. This CDR3 contains 15 residues. CDR1 is MNHNS and CDR2 is SASEGT in the germline V gene. The CDR3 bases are TGTGCCAGCAGTGACACCCGGGACAGGGTTCGGGAGCAGTACGTC. Amino acid sequence: CASSDTRDRVREQYV.

This clone has more than one count but fewer than ten. V and J are TRBV6-5 and TRBJ2-3; no clear D. The CDR3 spans 13 residues. The ends were cut back, 2 bases at V and 2 bases at J, with 5 bases in the middle. Germline CDR1 and CDR2: MNHEY and SVGAGI. CDR3 residues: CASSYDNTDTQYF. As DNA, the CDR3 is TGTGCCAGCAGTTACGACAACACAGATACGCAGTATTTT.

The chain has TRBV7-8 and TRBJ1-1; D is unclear. The germline V gene has CDR1 SGHVS and CDR2 FQNEAQ. The CDR3 runs 16 residues. Trimming took 0 bases from V and 3 from J, leaving 14 bases between them. The CDR3 loop is CASSLAFSRLDTEAFF. The CDR3 DNA reads as TGTGCCAGCAGCTTAGCGTTTAGTCGCTTGGACACTGAAGCTTTCTTT.

The CDR3 coding sequence is TGTGCCAGCGGCTGGGGGGCTGAAGCTTTCTTT. Translating it yields CASGWGAEAFF. This chain uses TRBV12-3 or TRBV12-4 with TRBJ1-1; possible D gene TRBD1, 5 bases. This CDR3 is built from 11 residues. Trimming took off 8 bases at V and 6 bases at J, with 10 bases between the two ends.

The V gene is TRBV7-6, the J gene TRBJ1-3, with a possible D match to TRBD1 (6 bases). This CDR3 has 15 amino acids. V lost 5 bases and J 3 bases, leaving 14 bases between the germline ends. Germline CDR1 and CDR2: SGHVS and FNYEAQ. In DNA, the CDR3 is TGTGCCAGCAGCCTAGAACAGGGCTTTGGAAACACCATATATTTT. It translates to CASSLEQGFGNTIYF.

This clone was seen a handful of times. The chain joins TRBV24-1 to TRBJ2-1; 7 nucleotides align to TRBD1. The trim removed 3 bases at V and 9 bases at J, leaving 7 bases unmatched. The CDR3 has 14 amino acids. Germline loops: CDR1 KGHDR, CDR2 SFDVKD. The CDR3 sequence: CATSDDPTGVEQFF. CDR3 coding DNA: TGTGCCACCAGTGATGATCCCACAGGGGTTGAGCAGTTCTTC.

This rearrangement joins TRBV29-1 to TRBJ2-3; 7 bases agree with TRBD1. The V gene's germline CDR1 is SQVTM and CDR2 ANQGSEA. The J segment lost 1 base and the V segment lost 4 bases, leaving 2 bases of the junction unmatched. The CDR3 length is 13 residues. The CDR3 is CSVGQGRTDTQYF. CDR3 coding DNA: TGCAGCGTTGGACAGGGCCGCACAGATACGCAGTATTTT.

The rearrangement links TRBV21-1 to TRBJ2-3; TRBD1, as called in the table, went unchecked against the DNA. TRBV21-1 is designated a pseudogene. The CDR3 extends over 18 amino acids. The chain's CDR3 is CASSKKKGRELRTDTQYF. The DNA for the CDR3 is TGTGCCAGCAGCAAAAAAAAGGGCAGGGAACTAAGGACAGATACGCAGTATTTT.

The rearrangement uses TRBV9 and TRBJ1-1; D call uncertain. Germline V gene data show CDR1 as SGDLS and CDR2 as YYNGEE. The CDR3 has 14 residues. Trimming shortened V by 1 base and J by 3 bases, and 10 bases separated the two germline ends. The CDR3 nucleotides read TGTGCCAGCAGCGTATCCTTTAGCCACACTGAAGCTTTCTTT. This gives the protein CASSVSFSHTEAFF.

This clone appeared a few times. This chain connects TRBV28 to TRBJ2-7, with TRBD1 identical over 11 bases. The J segment lost 2 bases and the V segment lost 7 bases, leaving 7 bases of the junction unmatched. Looked up from germline, CDR1 is MDHEN and CDR2 is SYDVKM. This CDR3 comprises 15 residues. The CDR3 DNA follows: TGTGCCAGCACCACCTGGGACAGGGGGACCTACGAGCAGTACTTC. Its translation: CASTTWDRGTYEQYF. Using reference TRBV28 and TRBJ2-7 for the parts outside the CDR3, the full variable domain is DVKVTQSSRYLVKRTGEKVFLECVQDMDHENMFWYRQDPGLGLRLIYFSYDVKMKEKGDIPEGYSVSREKKERFSLILESASTNQTSMYLCASTTWDRGTYEQYFGPGTRLTVT.

The chain joins TRBV7-6 to TRBJ2-2; 12 positions match TRBD2. V was pared by 6 bases and J by 4 bases, with 6 bases of the junction left unmatched. The CDR3 totals 16 residues. From germline, CDR1 is SGHVS and CDR2 FNYEAQ. This CDR3 reads CASSRLAGGLTGELFF. Written as DNA, the CDR3 is TGTGCCAGCAGTCGTCTAGCGGGGGGGCTCACCGGGGAGCTGTTTTTT.

V gene TRBV27 combines with J gene TRBJ2-1; 8 nucleotides align to TRBD2. The CDR3 spans 14 residues. The V segment lost 6 bases and the J segment 1 base; nucleotides outside the gene matches: 2. CDR1 is MNHEY and CDR2 is SMNVEV in the germline V gene (reference sequence). For the CDR3, the DNA is TGTGCCAGCAGCCGCGGGGGGTCCTACAATGAGCAGTTCTTC. Translation gives CASSRGGSYNEQFF.

This clone appeared a single time. This CDR3 is also generated by other DNA sequences in the sample. This chain joins TRBV2 and TRBJ2-3, with D perhaps matching TRBD2 (7 bases). The CDR3 runs 16 residues. Deletions cut 1 base from V and 0 bases from J, with 11 bases between. The germline V gene encodes CDR1 SNHLY and CDR2 FYNNEI. The CDR3 spells CASSEGGGPSTDTQYF. The CDR3 region has the DNA TGTGCCAGCAGTGAAGGCGGGGGCCCTAGCACAGATACGCAGTATTTT.

This sequence joins TRBV12-3 or TRBV12-4 and TRBJ2-2; no clear D gene. V shed 6 bases and J shed 3 bases, with 5 bases lying between them. This CDR3 is 12 amino acids long. The CDR3 loop is CASSFYTGELFF. For the CDR3, the DNA is TGTGCCAGCAGCTTTTACACCGGGGAGCTGTTTTTT.